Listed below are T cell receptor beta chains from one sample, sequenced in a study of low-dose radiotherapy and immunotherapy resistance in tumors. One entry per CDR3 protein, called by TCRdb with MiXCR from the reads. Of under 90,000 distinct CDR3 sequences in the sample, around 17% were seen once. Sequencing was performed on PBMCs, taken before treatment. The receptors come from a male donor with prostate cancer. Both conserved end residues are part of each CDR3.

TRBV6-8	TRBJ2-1	CASSSNPGLAGVGDEQFF
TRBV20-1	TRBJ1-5	CSAIDRSNQPQHF
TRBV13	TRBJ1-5	CASSLRGGSQPQHF
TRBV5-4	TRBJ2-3	CASSLGQGRSTDTQYF
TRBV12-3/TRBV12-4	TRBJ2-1	CASSPTSGGTSYNEQFF
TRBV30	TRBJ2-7	CAWSGLAGPYEQYF
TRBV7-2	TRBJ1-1	CASSWGGQGAEAFF
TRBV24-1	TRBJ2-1	CATSASSGPNEQFF
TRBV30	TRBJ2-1	CASERDNEQFF
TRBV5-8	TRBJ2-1	CASEGDSYNEQFF
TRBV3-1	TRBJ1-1	CASSQGRTHTEAFF
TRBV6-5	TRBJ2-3	CASCPRALRCTDTQYF
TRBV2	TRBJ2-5	CASSDTTGLETQYF
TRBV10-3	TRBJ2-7	CAIRGTRAEQYF
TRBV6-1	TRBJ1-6	CASSPDGNSPLHF
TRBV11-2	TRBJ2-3	CASSLGTDTQYF
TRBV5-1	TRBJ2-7	CASSLTATYEQYF
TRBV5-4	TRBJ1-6	CASSSPGEAPLHF
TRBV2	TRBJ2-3	CASTADTDTQYF
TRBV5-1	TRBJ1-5	CASSTTPGVDQPQHF
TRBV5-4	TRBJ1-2	CASSLRAEANYGYTF
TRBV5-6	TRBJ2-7	CASSFYQDTYEQYF
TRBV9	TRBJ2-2	CASSGTGGELFF
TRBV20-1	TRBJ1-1	CSAKGPLGDKTEAFF
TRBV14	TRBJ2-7	CASSQDPGTTSYEQYF
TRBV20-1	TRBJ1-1	CSARDPRDGLNTEAFF
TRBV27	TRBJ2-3	CASSRLAGGLSDTQYF
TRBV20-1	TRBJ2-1	CSASGRNNEQFF
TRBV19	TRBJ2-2	CASRGTGVAGELFFF
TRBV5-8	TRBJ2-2	CASSFGTTHTGELFF
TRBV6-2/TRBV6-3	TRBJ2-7	CASRGTVRSYEQYF
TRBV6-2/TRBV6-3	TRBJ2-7	CASTRAGSYEQYF
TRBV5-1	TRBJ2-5	CASSLSGGQETQYF
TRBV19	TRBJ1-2	CASSLPGQGYGYTF
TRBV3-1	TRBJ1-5	CASSQDLGSNNQPQHF
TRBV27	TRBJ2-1	CASSLGRPGSYNEQFF
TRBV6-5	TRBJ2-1	CASSPRRATYNEQFF
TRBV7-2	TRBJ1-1	CASKDGRAITEAFF
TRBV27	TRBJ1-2	CASSLSSRAYGYTF
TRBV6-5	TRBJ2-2	CASWTGTNTGELFF
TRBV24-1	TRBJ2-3	CATGSADTQYF
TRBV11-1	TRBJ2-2	CASSLLNTGELFF
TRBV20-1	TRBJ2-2	CSAPLSGGPGGELFF
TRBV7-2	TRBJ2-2	CASSSLGAGIGVTGELFF
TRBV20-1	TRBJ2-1	CSARDPSSRQFF
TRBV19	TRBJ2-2	CASSVRRGQGYTGELFF
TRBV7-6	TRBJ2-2	CASSLGAENRGRFGGELFF
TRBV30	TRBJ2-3	CAWKASTDTQYF
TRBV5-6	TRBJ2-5	CASSLLRGGETQYF
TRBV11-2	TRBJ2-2	CASSSLTRYLVRNTGELFF
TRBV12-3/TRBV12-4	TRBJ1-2	CASNPGRDGGYTF
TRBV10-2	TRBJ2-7	CASRGSGRGGYEQYF